These 2 T cell receptor beta chains originate from one sample sequenced in a study of beta chain features in type 1 diabetes. Findings of the study overall: All four CD4+ subsets of Type 1 diabetes patients contained TCRB CDR3s that were moderately but significantly shorter.

Their recognized antigens are unknown. Sequencing targeted expressed TCRB transcripts, as all isolated RNA had been reverse transcribed. The data were produced by immunoSEQ multiplex PCR, yet TCRdb's version contains in-frame clones alone and is incomplete. The sample lists roughly 350,000 clones; roughly a tenth were seen once. Sample: central memory CD4+ T cells from blood. The receptors derive from a man aged 25-40 years with type 1 diabetes.

The V gene is TRBV27, the J gene TRBJ2-7; possible D gene TRBD2, 5 bases. Trimming took 3 bases from V and 9 from J, leaving 12 bases between them. CDR3 length equals 12 residues. Germline V lookup: CDR1 MNHEY, CDR2 SMNVEV (reference sequence). Here the CDR3 reads CASSFEGGRQYF. The CDR3 DNA follows: TGTGCCAGCAGTTTTGAAGGAGGTCGGCAGTACTTC.

There are a few counts of this clone. Mismatch with germline at one junction end may stem from a read error. The chain uses TRBV18 and TRBJ2-7, with unresolved D. Looked up from germline, CDR1 is KGHSH and CDR2 is LQKENI. This CDR3 contains 14 residues. CDR3 amino acids: CASLPAVTSNEQYF. The CDR3 nucleotides are TGTGCCAGCCTCCCTGCCGTGACCTCCAACGAGCAGTACTTC.